This T cell receptor (beta chain) was recovered during a study of identical twins. Study-wide points: There is a chance that invariant MAIT and iNKT cells partially muddied zero-insertion analyses.

Template switching added a universal primer site; cDNA carried unique molecular identifiers. TCRdb re-analysed the 5' RACE reads in MiXCR, keeping a single row per CDR3 protein. Counted here are fewer than 500,000 distinct CDR3 sequences, 13% to 15% occurring once; the ten biggest clones make up approximately 1%. This CDR3 is built from 17 residues. Germline V gene lookup returns CDR1 LNHNV and CDR2 YYDKDF (reference sequence). V shed 6 bases, J shed 6 bases, and the junction held 16 bases outside the gene matches. Every one of the donors was a healthy Caucasian. This clonotype was seen more than once but under ten times. The antigen remains unidentified. The same data also went into a second study, on yellow fever vaccine responses in identical twins.

This chain joins TRBV15 and TRBJ2-2; TRBD2 matches at 7 bases. Sequencing was performed on CD4+ T cells sorted from blood. The receptor's source is a woman between 18 and 29 years old in good health. In nucleotides, the CDR3 is TGTGCCACCAGACCACCCGCCGGACTAGGGGTTTCCGGGGAGCTGTTTTTT. As protein: CATRPPAGLGVSGELFF.